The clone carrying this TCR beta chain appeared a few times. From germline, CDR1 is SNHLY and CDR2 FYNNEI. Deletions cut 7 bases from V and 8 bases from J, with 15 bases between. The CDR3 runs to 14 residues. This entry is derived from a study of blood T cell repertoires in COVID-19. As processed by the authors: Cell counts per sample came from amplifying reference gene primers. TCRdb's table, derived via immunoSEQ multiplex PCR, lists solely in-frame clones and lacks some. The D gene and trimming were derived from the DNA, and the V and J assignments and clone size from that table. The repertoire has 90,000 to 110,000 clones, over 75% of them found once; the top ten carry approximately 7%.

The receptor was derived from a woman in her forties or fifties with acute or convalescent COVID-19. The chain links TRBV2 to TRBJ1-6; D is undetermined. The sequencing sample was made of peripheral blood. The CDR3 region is CASMERVADSPLHF. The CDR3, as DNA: TGTGCCAGCATGGAGCGGGTCGCGGATTCACCCCTCCACTTT.